This T cell receptor (beta chain) was captured by sequencing in a study of shared clonotypes between healthy human individuals. Whole-study findings and limits: Naive CD4 clonotypes overlapped across a handful of donors at about 5%. Large sequencing depth failed to make sorted-subset sequencing complete, rarefaction showed.

Only in-frame clones appear in the TCRdb table, and some are missing; sequencing was by immunoSEQ multiplex PCR. The sample holds a few hundred thousand clones, around 86% seen once. On this clone itself: Antigen specificity is unknown.

The CDR3 contains 13 residues. Germline lookup yields CDR1 SGHDT and CDR2 YYEEEE. V was trimmed by 4 bases and J by 5 bases, leaving 11 bases between them. The chain recombines TRBV5-6 with TRBJ2-3, with a tentative D call TRBD1 (5 bases). The sequenced sample consisted of memory CD8+ T cells sorted from blood. Stated subset: CD45RO+ cells pooled with CCR7-negative TemRA cells. The receptor comes from a man aged 18 to 30 in good health. CDR3 amino acids: CASSVGHGDTQYF. Here the CDR3 DNA reads TGTGCCAGCAGCGTGGGGCATGGAGATACGCAGTATTTT.